A selection of T cell receptor beta chains follows, all from one sample in a study of Ad26.COV2.S vaccination and SARS-CoV-2 variants. Using immunoSEQ multiplex PCR, the repertoire was profiled, and TCRdb retains in-frame clones only, with some absent. Here the sample spans about 680,000 clones, around 92% being singletons. Sequences were derived from peripheral blood, sampled in a trial of Ad26.COV2.S vaccine versus placebo. These receptors originate from a person aged 18-65 years who received the Ad26.COV2.S COVID-19 vaccine or a placebo. CDR3s leave out the opening cysteine and the closing phenylalanine or tryptophan. A D gene is named only where the DNA matches it firmly.

v_gene: TRBV18
d_gene: TRBD1
j_gene: TRBJ1-1
CDR3aa: ASSTTQEQQGATEAF

v_gene: TRBV6-2/TRBV6-3
d_gene: -
j_gene: TRBJ1-2
CDR3aa: ASSYSKGWFYGYT

v_gene: TRBV23-1
d_gene: -
j_gene: TRBJ2-7
CDR3aa: ASSQSVEGFYEQY

v_gene: TRBV6-5
d_gene: TRBD1
j_gene: TRBJ1-3
CDR3aa: ASRPTGSRNTIY

v_gene: TRBV12-3/TRBV12-4
d_gene: TRBD2
j_gene: TRBJ2-1
CDR3aa: ASSDGLAGGPF

v_gene: TRBV7-6
d_gene: TRBD1
j_gene: TRBJ2-7
CDR3aa: ASSLEGDRVHEQY

v_gene: TRBV7-2
d_gene: -
j_gene: TRBJ2-1
CDR3aa: ASSSLGLTLEQF

v_gene: TRBV19
d_gene: TRBD2
j_gene: TRBJ2-1
CDR3aa: ASSTRTSGSYNEQF

v_gene: TRBV4-2
d_gene: TRBD2
j_gene: TRBJ2-5
CDR3aa: ASSQAGLDQETQY

v_gene: TRBV2
d_gene: -
j_gene: TRBJ2-4
CDR3aa: ASSGSLAKNIQY

v_gene: TRBV7-9
d_gene: -
j_gene: TRBJ2-6
CDR3aa: ASSTWENSGANVLT

v_gene: TRBV4-3
d_gene: -
j_gene: TRBJ1-4
CDR3aa: ASSQDSATTNEKLF

v_gene: TRBV7-9
d_gene: TRBD1
j_gene: TRBJ2-1
CDR3aa: ASSTRQGNYNEQF

v_gene: TRBV6-5
d_gene: -
j_gene: TRBJ2-4
CDR3aa: ASSTASASKNIQY

v_gene: TRBV5-4
d_gene: -
j_gene: TRBJ1-2
CDR3aa: ASSLVQGLGGYT

v_gene: TRBV4-1
d_gene: -
j_gene: TRBJ2-1
CDR3aa: ASSQKDAVYNEQF

v_gene: TRBV19
d_gene: -
j_gene: TRBJ2-2
CDR3aa: ASRPLGGPNTGELF

v_gene: TRBV10-3
d_gene: TRBD1
j_gene: TRBJ1-2
CDR3aa: AISESRDRGFSNYGYT

v_gene: TRBV3-1/TRBV3-2
d_gene: TRBD2
j_gene: TRBJ2-5
CDR3aa: ASSQGLAGGPETQY

v_gene: TRBV10-1
d_gene: -
j_gene: TRBJ2-7
CDR3aa: ASSESIARLHEQY

v_gene: TRBV5-4
d_gene: -
j_gene: TRBJ2-1
CDR3aa: ASSLSARGTYNEQF

v_gene: TRBV5-1
d_gene: TRBD2
j_gene: TRBJ2-5
CDR3aa: ASSPRSSGALQETQY

v_gene: TRBV6-2/TRBV6-3
d_gene: -
j_gene: TRBJ2-5
CDR3aa: ASSYLEGGDQY

v_gene: TRBV3-1/TRBV3-2
d_gene: TRBD2
j_gene: TRBJ2-5
CDR3aa: ASSPGLAETQY

v_gene: TRBV5-1
d_gene: TRBD1
j_gene: TRBJ2-5
CDR3aa: ASSSGTGGQTQY

v_gene: TRBV10-3
d_gene: -
j_gene: TRBJ2-2
CDR3aa: AISESRAGELF

v_gene: TRBV7-7
d_gene: -
j_gene: TRBJ2-5
CDR3aa: ASSLAPSETQY

v_gene: TRBV30
d_gene: -
j_gene: TRBJ2-4
CDR3aa: AWSLLVSKNIQY

v_gene: TRBV27
d_gene: -
j_gene: TRBJ1-6
CDR3aa: ASSLSGRGPYNSPLH

v_gene: TRBV24-1
d_gene: -
j_gene: TRBJ2-7
CDR3aa: ATSDFQGSSYEQY

v_gene: TRBV7-3
d_gene: -
j_gene: TRBJ2-5
CDR3aa: ASSLGADWSGTQY

v_gene: TRBV19
d_gene: -
j_gene: TRBJ2-2
CDR3aa: ASQGRTNTGELF

v_gene: TRBV3-1/TRBV3-2
d_gene: TRBD1
j_gene: TRBJ2-5
CDR3aa: ASVLQGRKETQY

v_gene: TRBV5-1
d_gene: -
j_gene: TRBJ2-7
CDR3aa: ASSLDAAYEQY

v_gene: TRBV5-4
d_gene: -
j_gene: TRBJ1-1
CDR3aa: ASSPGGTEAF

v_gene: TRBV4-3
d_gene: -
j_gene: TRBJ1-4
CDR3aa: ASSPQGFEKLF

v_gene: TRBV24-1
d_gene: -
j_gene: TRBJ2-5
CDR3aa: ATSVGRGGPQETQY

v_gene: TRBV7-9
d_gene: TRBD1
j_gene: TRBJ1-5
CDR3aa: ASSGTGNQPQH

v_gene: TRBV19
d_gene: TRBD2
j_gene: TRBJ2-7
CDR3aa: ASSISSGASYEQY

v_gene: TRBV30
d_gene: -
j_gene: TRBJ1-5
CDR3aa: AWALRMGPQH

v_gene: TRBV7-9
d_gene: -
j_gene: TRBJ2-5
CDR3aa: ASSLAAGQETQY

v_gene: TRBV29-1
d_gene: -
j_gene: TRBJ2-6
CDR3aa: SVEGPSGANVLT

v_gene: TRBV5-5
d_gene: TRBD1
j_gene: TRBJ2-2
CDR3aa: ASSWADRETGELF

v_gene: TRBV30
d_gene: -
j_gene: TRBJ2-1
CDR3aa: AWSVERWGF

v_gene: TRBV6-1
d_gene: -
j_gene: TRBJ1-1
CDR3aa: ASSADYIPGHKNTEAF

v_gene: TRBV3-1/TRBV3-2
d_gene: -
j_gene: TRBJ2-2
CDR3aa: ASSQGGPANTGELF

v_gene: TRBV24-1
d_gene: -
j_gene: TRBJ1-5
CDR3aa: ATSPTRGNQPQH

v_gene: TRBV6-5
d_gene: -
j_gene: TRBJ1-5
CDR3aa: ASSYSSQGQPQH

v_gene: TRBV18
d_gene: -
j_gene: TRBJ2-1
CDR3aa: ASSPRLDSYNEQF

v_gene: TRBV5-1
d_gene: TRBD2
j_gene: TRBJ2-5
CDR3aa: ASSFKWEGKTQY

v_gene: TRBV7-2
d_gene: -
j_gene: TRBJ2-3
CDR3aa: ASSLWAPDTQY

v_gene: TRBV7-9
d_gene: -
j_gene: TRBJ2-7
CDR3aa: ASSSVLGYEQY

v_gene: TRBV12-5
d_gene: -
j_gene: TRBJ2-2
CDR3aa: VRGGQANTGELF

v_gene: TRBV27
d_gene: TRBD1
j_gene: TRBJ1-2
CDR3aa: ASRALGGQGDYYGYT

v_gene: TRBV24-1
d_gene: -
j_gene: TRBJ2-1
CDR3aa: ATSDRGAYNEQF

v_gene: TRBV2
d_gene: -
j_gene: TRBJ2-1
CDR3aa: ASSLDNYNEQF

v_gene: TRBV6-5
d_gene: -
j_gene: TRBJ1-3
CDR3aa: ASKGSFSGNTIY